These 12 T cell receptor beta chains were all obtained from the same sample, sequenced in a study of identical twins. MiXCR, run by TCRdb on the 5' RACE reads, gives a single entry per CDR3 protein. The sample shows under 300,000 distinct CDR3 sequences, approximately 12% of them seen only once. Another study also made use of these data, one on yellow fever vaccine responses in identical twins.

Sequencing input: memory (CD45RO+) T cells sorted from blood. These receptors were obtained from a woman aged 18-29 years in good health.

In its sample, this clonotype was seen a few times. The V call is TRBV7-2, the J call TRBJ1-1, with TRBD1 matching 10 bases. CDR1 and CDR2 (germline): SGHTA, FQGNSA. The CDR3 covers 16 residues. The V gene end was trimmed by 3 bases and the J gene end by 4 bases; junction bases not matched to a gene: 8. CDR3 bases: TGTGCCAGCAGCTTCGCGGGACAGGGGTTAAGCACTGAAGCTTTCTTT. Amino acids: CASSFAGQGLSTEAFF.

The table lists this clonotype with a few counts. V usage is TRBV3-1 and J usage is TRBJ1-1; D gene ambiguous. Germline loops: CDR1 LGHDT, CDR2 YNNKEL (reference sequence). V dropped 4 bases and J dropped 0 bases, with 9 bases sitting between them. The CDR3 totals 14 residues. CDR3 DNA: TGTGCCAGCAGCCTTTCGGACCTGAACACTGAAGCTTTCTTT. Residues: CASSLSDLNTEAFF.

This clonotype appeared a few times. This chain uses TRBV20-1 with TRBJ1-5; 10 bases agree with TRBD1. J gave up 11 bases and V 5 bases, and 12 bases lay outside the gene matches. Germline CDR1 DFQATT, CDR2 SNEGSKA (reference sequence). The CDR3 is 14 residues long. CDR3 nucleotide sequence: TGCAGTGCTCCCGCGTCGGGACAGGGGCGGGCCCAGCATTTT. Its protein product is CSAPASGQGRAQHF.

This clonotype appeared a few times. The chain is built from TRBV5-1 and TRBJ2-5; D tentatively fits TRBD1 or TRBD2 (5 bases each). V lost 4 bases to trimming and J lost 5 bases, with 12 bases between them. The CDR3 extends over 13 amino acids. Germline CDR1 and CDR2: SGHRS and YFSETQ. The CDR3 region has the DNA TGCGCCAGCAGCCCGGGACCGCGGGAGACCCAGTACTTC. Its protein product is CASSPGPRETQYF. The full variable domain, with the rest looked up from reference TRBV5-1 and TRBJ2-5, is KAGVTQTPRYLIKTRGQQVTLSCSPISGHRSVSWYQQTPGQGLQFLFEYFSETQRNKGNFPGRFSGRQFSNSRSEMNVSTLELGDSALYLCASSPGPRETQYFGPGTRLLVL.

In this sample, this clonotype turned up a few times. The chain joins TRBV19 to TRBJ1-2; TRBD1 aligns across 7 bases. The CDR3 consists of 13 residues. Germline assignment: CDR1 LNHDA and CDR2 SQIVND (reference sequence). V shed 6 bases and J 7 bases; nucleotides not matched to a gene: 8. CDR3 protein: CASSHGQDRGYTF. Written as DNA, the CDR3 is TGTGCCAGTAGCCACGGACAGGATCGTGGCTACACCTTC.

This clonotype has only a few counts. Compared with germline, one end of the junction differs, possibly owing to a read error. The CDR3 DNA reads as TGCAGTGCCAGAGTTGAGGGCGCGGTCTATGGCTACACCTTC. Protein sequence: CSARVEGAVYGYTF. The gene calls are TRBV20-1 and TRBJ1-2; D remains ambiguous. The germline CDR1 and CDR2 sequences are DFQATT and SNEGSKA (reference sequence). This CDR3 comprises 14 residues.

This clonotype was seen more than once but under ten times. The CDR3 reads CASSHSGQGNYEQYF. CDR3 in DNA: TGTGCCAGCAGCCATTCGGGACAGGGGAACTACGAGCAGTACTTC. The chain carries TRBV4-2 and TRBJ2-7, with TRBD1 identical over 10 bases. CDR3 length equals 15 residues. V was pared by 3 bases and J by 3 bases, with 5 bases of the junction left unmatched. Germline CDR1 is LGHNA and CDR2 is YNFKEQ.

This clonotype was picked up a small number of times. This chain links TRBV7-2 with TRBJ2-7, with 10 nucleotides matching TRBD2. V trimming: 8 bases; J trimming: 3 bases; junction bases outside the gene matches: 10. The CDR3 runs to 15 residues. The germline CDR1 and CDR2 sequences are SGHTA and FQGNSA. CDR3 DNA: TGTGCCAGCTCTTTAGCGGGGGGACACATCTACGAGCAGTACTTC. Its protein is CASSLAGGHIYEQYF.

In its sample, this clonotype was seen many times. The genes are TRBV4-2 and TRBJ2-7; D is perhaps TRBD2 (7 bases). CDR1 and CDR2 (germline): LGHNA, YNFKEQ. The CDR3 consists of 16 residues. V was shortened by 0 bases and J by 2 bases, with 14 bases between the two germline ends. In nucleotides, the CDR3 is TGTGCCAGCAGCCAAGAGGAGGGGGGGGCCCCCTACGAGCAGTACTTC. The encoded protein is CASSQEEGGAPYEQYF.

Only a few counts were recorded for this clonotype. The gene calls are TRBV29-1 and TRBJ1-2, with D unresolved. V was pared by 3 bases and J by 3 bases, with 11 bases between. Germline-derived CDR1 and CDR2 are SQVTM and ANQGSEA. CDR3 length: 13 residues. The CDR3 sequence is CSVDPDGYYGYTF. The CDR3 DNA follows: TGCAGCGTTGACCCCGACGGCTACTATGGCTACACCTTC.

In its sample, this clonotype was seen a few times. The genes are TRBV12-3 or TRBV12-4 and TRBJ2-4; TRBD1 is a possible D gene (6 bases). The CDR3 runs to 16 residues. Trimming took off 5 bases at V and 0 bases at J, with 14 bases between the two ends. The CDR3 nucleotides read TGTGCCAGCAGTGGCCGACAGGATATAGCCAAAAACATTCAGTACTTC. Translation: CASSGRQDIAKNIQYF.

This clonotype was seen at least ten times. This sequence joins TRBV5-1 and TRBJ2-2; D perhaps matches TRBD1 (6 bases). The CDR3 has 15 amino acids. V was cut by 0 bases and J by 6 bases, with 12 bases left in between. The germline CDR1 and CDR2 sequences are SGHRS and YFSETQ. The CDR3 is CASSLGGPGAGELFF. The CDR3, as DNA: TGCGCCAGCAGCTTGGGGGGGCCCGGCGCCGGGGAGCTGTTTTTT.